The subject of this entry is one T cell receptor beta chain. Its antigen is still unknown. Measured with immunoSEQ multiplex PCR; TCRdb has only the in-frame clones, and not every one. The sample has some 96,000 clones, 88% seen once; the top ten hold 4.5% to 6.5%. These data belong to a study of identifying expanded T cells in peripheral blood. Study outcomes and limitations: Technical replicates showed around 1.2 changed clones; roughly two weeks around 15; four weeks 19.

Unmatched junction bases numbered 5, after V lost 3 bases and J lost 3 bases. The CDR3 length is 14 residues. Per the germline V gene, CDR1 is GTSNPN and CDR2 is SVGIG (reference sequence). Sequenced: blood. The receptor's source is a person aged 18 to 75 in good health. V gene TRBV30 combines with J gene TRBJ1-5, with TRBD1 matching over 7 bases. CDR3 sequence: CAWSGGTVNQPQHF. Written as DNA, the CDR3 is TGTGCCTGGAGCGGAGGGACAGTCAATCAGCCCCAGCATTTT.